Listed below are T cell receptor beta chains from one sample, sequenced in a study of cytomegalovirus exposure and HLA in healthy donors. The assay was immunoSEQ multiplex PCR, and TCRdb's table has in-frame clones only and misses some. The table records approximately 170,000 clones, roughly 79% of them present only once. Sequencing input: PBMCs. All receptors derive from a woman aged 25-40 years in good health and CMV-seropositive. The CDR3 runs from the conserved cysteine through the conserved F or W. D genes are given only for firm matches. The listing skips clone size in some rows; elsewhere it reads once, few, many or a size class.

d_gene,j_gene,v_gene,abundance,CDR3nt,CDR3aa
NA,TRBJ1-4,TRBV19,NA,TGTGCCACCCGACAGCGAACAAATGAAAAACTGTTTTTT,CATRQRTNEKLFF
NA,TRBJ1-3,TRBV30,NA,TGTGCCTGGAATCAGGGAACTGGAAACACCATATATTTT,CAWNQGTGNTIYF
NA,TRBJ2-3,TRBV5-6,NA,TGTGCCAGCAGCTTGGCCGGAGAGGAAAAGGGGTTGGATACGCAGTATTTT,CASSLAGEEKGLDTQYF
NA,TRBJ1-1,TRBV6-5,NA,TGTGCCAGCAGACCACCAGGACAGCCGAACACTGAAGCTTTCTTT,CASRPPGQPNTEAFF
NA,TRBJ2-7,TRBV28,few,TGTGCCAGCAGTTTAGGGGCCAGCCTGGGATACGAGCAGTACTTC,CASSLGASLGYEQYF
NA,TRBJ1-2,TRBV11-2,NA,TGTGCCAGCAGCAACTCACTTAACTATGGCTACACCTTC,CASSNSLNYGYTF
NA,TRBJ1-5,TRBV28,few,TGTGCCAGCAGTTTCGCGGGGTGGCAGCCCCAGCATTTT,CASSFAGWQPQHF
TRBD2,TRBJ2-5,TRBV30,few,TGTGCCTGGAGTCAAGAGGGACTAGACCAAGAGACCCAGTACTTC,CAWSQEGLDQETQYF
TRBD1,TRBJ2-3,TRBV4-2,once,TGTGCCAGCAGCCAAGGTGGACAGGGGCCAGATACGCAGTATTTT,CASSQGGQGPDTQYF
NA,TRBJ2-5,TRBV9,NA,TGTGCCAGCAGCGTCGGGGTACAAGAGACCCAGTACTTC,CASSVGVQETQYF
NA,TRBJ1-1,TRBV20-1,NA,TGCAGTGCTTATATCAACACTGAAGCTTTCTTT,CSAYINTEAFF
NA,TRBJ1-5,TRBV5-4,once,TGTGCCAGCAGCGTAGGGGGGGGTAATCAGCCCCAGCATTTT,CASSVGGGNQPQHF
NA,TRBJ2-7,TRBV11-2,NA,TGTGCCAGCAGCTTAGCAGGGGACTACGAGCAGTACTTC,CASSLAGDYEQYF
TRBD1,TRBJ1-1,TRBV10-2,few,TGCGCCAGCAGTGACCCACATCGCACGGGACAGGGGGACACTGAAGCTTTCTTT,CASSDPHRTGQGDTEAFF
NA,TRBJ2-1,TRBV5-1,NA,TGCGCCAGCAGCTACGACAGGCTCGGCAATGAGCAGTTCTTC,CASSYDRLGNEQFF
TRBD2,TRBJ2-7,TRBV27,NA,TGTGCCAGCAGTTTATCGGGCCTAGCGGGACCCTACGAGCAGTACTTC,CASSLSGLAGPYEQYF